This T cell receptor (beta chain) was captured in a study of T cell repertoires in cytomegalovirus infection (dated by TCRdb to between 2018 and 2021). About the full investigation: Peptide stimulations targeted recently identified HLA-C-restricted CMV epitopes, whose presentation resists viral immunomodulation, together with well-studied HLA-B-restricted epitopes. Because public TCR beta signatures pointed to carriage of CMV infection together with the matching HLA type, the HLA type of each donor mattered for the analysis.

TCRdb records Illumina HiSeq 1500 as the sequencer. TCRdb ran its own pipeline on the public reads, namely fastp trimming at Q25 and MiXCR clone calling, and kept in-frame beta chains. One record per CDR3 amino acid sequence lists the most common genes and DNA. The sample profile shows hundreds of thousands of distinct CDR3 sequences; approximately 33% of them were found once. The top ten hold 18% of the sample. Study-level results and caveats: Cumulative frequency of public TCR beta family members discriminated carriers of CMV infection plus the relevant HLA type in this cohort and an independent 352-donor cohort. The ex vivo response was dominated by HLA-C-restricted CMV-specific TCR beta clonotypes, and the single most frequent clonotype in two of eight donors was supplied by these HLA-C-restricted clonotypes.

This clonotype was picked up one time. No cognate antigen has been identified for it. Base qualities are missing; no much larger clone stands one base away. One read provides weak support. The V end loses 7 bases and the J end loses 6 bases, and a stretch of 13 bases separates them. The CDR3, from cysteine to phenylalanine, totals 12 residues. Only CDR3 DNA is held: 36 bases, read in frame from base 1. CDR1 DFQATT and CDR2 SNEGSKA were looked up in the germline V gene (reference sequence). The treatment or condition tag for this specimen amounts to: in vitro stimulation with specific CMV peptide epitopes to enrich CMV-specific T cells.

The rearrangement combines TRBV20-1 with TRBJ2-4; TRBD1 is possibly the D segment (6 matching bases). The specimen was cultured PBMCs, collected from culture after CMV antigen stimulation. This clonotype originated in a human donor in good health (CMV status not recorded). Some clones in this sample may be carry-over from other donors' samples. The CDR3 region reads CSGQASPNIQYF. The nucleotide sequence reads as follows: TGCAGTGGACAGGCTTCCCCAAACATTCAGTACTTC.